Listed below are T cell receptor beta chains from one sample, sequenced in a study of T cells in Graves' hyperthyroidism and ophthalmopathy. One entry per CDR3 protein results from TCRdb running MiXCR on the multiplex PCR reads. In the table there are approximately 560,000 distinct CDR3 sequences, around 46% of which are singletons. The sample comprised peripheral blood or thyroid tissue (not recorded which). The receptors here all came from a woman in her late teens or twenties with Graves' hyperthyroidism. Each CDR3 is given with its conserved first and last residue. The order of the fields is V gene, J gene, D gene, clone size, CDR3 DNA, CDR3 protein. D genes are given only for firm matches. Clone size is shown for a subset of rows, as once, few, many or a class of expanded clone.

>TRBV7-9|TRBJ1-1|NA|NA
TGTGCCAGCAGCTCCTGGGGCGGATTATTCACTGAAGCTTTCTTT
CASSSWGGLFTEAFF
>TRBV9|TRBJ1-2|NA|NA
TGTGCCAGCAGCGTAGAAGGGGTCCATGGCTACACCTTC
CASSVEGVHGYTF
>TRBV12-5|TRBJ1-2|NA|few
TGTGCTAGTGCCGTGGAACTGAGGGGTGGCTACACCTTC
CASAVELRGGYTF
>TRBV4-3|TRBJ1-3|NA|NA
TGCGCCAGCAGCCCCCTGAGCTCTGGAAACACCATATATTTT
CASSPLSSGNTIYF
>TRBV2|TRBJ2-5|TRBD2|NA
TGTGCCAGCAGCAGGACTAGCGGCCGGACCCAGTACTTC
CASSRTSGRTQYF
>TRBV29-1|TRBJ1-4|NA|NA
TGCAGCCCTCAGGGGTATGCTAATGAAAAACTGTTTTTT
CSPQGYANEKLFF
>TRBV11-2|TRBJ1-3|TRBD1|NA
TGTGCCAGCAGCATAAATCCGGGACAGGGCTCTGGAAACACCATATATTTT
CASSINPGQGSGNTIYF
>TRBV7-9|TRBJ2-7|NA|few
TGTGCCAGTAGTCTCGGGACTTCCAGCTCCTACGAGCAGTACTTC
CASSLGTSSSYEQYF
>TRBV29-1|TRBJ1-1|NA|once
TGCAGCTTGGGGGCCGCCGTTCGGGCTGAAGCTTTCTTT
CSLGAAVRAEAFF
>TRBV7-2|TRBJ2-7|NA|NA
TGTGCCAGCAGCTTAGGAAGGGCGAGGGGCGAGCAGTACTTC
CASSLGRARGEQYF
>TRBV25-1|TRBJ2-5|TRBD1|once
TGCGCCAGCAGCCAAGATGGACAGGAGAAAGAGACCCAGTACTTC
CASSQDGQEKETQYF